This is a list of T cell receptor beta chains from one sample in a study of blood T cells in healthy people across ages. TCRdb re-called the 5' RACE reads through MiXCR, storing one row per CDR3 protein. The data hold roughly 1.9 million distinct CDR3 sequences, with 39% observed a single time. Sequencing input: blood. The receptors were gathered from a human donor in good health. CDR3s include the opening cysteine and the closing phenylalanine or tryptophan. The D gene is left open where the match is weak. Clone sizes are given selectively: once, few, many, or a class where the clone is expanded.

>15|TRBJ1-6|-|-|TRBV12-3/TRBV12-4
CASSSGEGAFSPLHF
TGTGCCAGCAGTTCCGGCGAGGGCGCTTTTTCACCCCTCCACTTT
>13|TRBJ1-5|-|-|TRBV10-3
CAITQEEHQPQHF
TGTGCCATAACACAGGAGGAACATCAGCCCCAGCATTTT
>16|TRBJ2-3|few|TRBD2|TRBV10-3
CAINHGLAGGLDTQYF
TGTGCCATCAACCATGGACTAGCGGGGGGGCTGGATACGCAGTATTTT
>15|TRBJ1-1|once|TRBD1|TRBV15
CATSRDVGRGREAFF
TGTGCCACCAGCAGAGATGTAGGCAGGGGGCGGGAAGCTTTCTTT
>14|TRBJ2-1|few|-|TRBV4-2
CASSLNAEGSEQFF
TGTGCCAGCAGCCTCAACGCGGAGGGAAGTGAGCAGTTCTTC
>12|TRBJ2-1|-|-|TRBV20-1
CSARPIYNEQFF
TGCAGTGCCCGGCCAATCTACAATGAGCAGTTCTTC
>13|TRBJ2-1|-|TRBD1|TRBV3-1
CASSSSARTGEFF
TGTGCCAGCAGCTCAAGTGCCCGGACAGGGGAGTTCTTC
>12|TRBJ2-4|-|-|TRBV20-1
CSASVQSLEQYF
TGCAGTGCTAGTGTCCAGTCCTTGGAGCAGTACTTC
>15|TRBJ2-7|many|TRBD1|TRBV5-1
CASSLATGSSYEQYF
TGTGCCAGCAGCTTAGCGACAGGGTCCTCCTACGAGCAGTACTTC
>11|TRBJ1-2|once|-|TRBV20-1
CGAPGMGGYTF
TGCGGTGCCCCCGGGATGGGTGGCTACACCTTC
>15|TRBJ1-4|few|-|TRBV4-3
CASSQAPGRREKLFF
TGCGCCAGCAGCCAGGCACCGGGACGCCGGGAAAAACTGTTTTTT
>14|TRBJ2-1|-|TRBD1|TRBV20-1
CSLHRDRSYNEQFF
TGCAGTCTCCACCGGGACAGGAGCTACAATGAGCAGTTCTTC
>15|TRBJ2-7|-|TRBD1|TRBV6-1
CASRARDRGIYEQYF
TGTGCCAGCAGAGCTCGGGACAGGGGAATCTACGAGCAGTACTTC
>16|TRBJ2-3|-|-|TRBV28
CASSLWRSKTTDTQYF
TGTGCCAGCAGTTTATGGCGGAGTAAAACCACAGATACGCAGTATTTT
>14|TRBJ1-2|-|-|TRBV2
CASGETRDNYGYTF
TGTGCCAGCGGGGAAACCAGGGACAACTATGGCTACACCTTC
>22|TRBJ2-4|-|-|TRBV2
CASSEGGQGTPSRVLVKNIQYF
TGTGCCAGCAGTGAAGGGGGTCAGGGGACTCCTTCACGAGTATTAGTCAAAAACATTCAGTACTTC
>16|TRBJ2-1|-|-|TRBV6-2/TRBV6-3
CASTTSGGALGNEQFF
TGTGCCAGCACCACTTCTGGCGGGGCCTTGGGCAATGAGCAGTTCTTC
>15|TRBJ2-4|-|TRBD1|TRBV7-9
CASTPGGQGRNIQYF
TGTGCCAGCACTCCAGGGGGACAGGGTCGGAACATTCAGTACTTC
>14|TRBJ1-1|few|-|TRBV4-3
CASSQPDRNTEAFF
TGCGCCAGCAGCCAACCCGACAGGAACACTGAAGCTTTCTTT
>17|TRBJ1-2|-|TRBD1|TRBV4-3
CASSQVPTTGIDYGYTF
TGCGCCAGCAGCCAAGTACCTACGACAGGGATCGACTATGGCTACACCTTC
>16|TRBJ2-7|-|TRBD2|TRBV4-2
CASSQETGGESYEQYF
TGTGCCAGCAGCCAAGAGACCGGGGGGGAATCCTACGAGCAGTACTTC
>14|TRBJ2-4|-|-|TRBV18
CASSPRGSLDIQYF
TGTGCCAGCTCACCAAGGGGGAGTTTAGACATTCAGTACTTC
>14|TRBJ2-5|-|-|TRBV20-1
CSARYPGHQETQYF
TGCAGTGCTAGATACCCGGGACATCAAGAGACCCAGTACTTC
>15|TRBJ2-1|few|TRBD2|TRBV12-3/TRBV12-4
CASRLAGGINNEQFF
TGTGCCAGCAGGTTAGCGGGGGGAATCAACAATGAGCAGTTCTTC
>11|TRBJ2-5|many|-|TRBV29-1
CSGVKGETQYF
TGCAGCGGGGTGAAGGGGGAGACCCAGTACTTC
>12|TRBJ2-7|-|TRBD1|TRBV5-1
CARDRSSYEQYF
TGCGCCCGGGACAGAAGCTCCTACGAGCAGTACTTC
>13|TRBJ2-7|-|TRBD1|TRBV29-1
CSVGTGGKYEQYF
TGCAGCGTCGGAACAGGGGGCAAGTACGAGCAGTACTTC
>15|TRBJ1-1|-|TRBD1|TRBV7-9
CASSFLTGGNTEAFF
TGTGCCAGCAGCTTTCTCACAGGGGGAAACACTGAAGCTTTCTTT
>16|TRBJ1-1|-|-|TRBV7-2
CASSLVPGRVNTEAFF
TGTGCCAGCAGCTTAGTCCCAGGTAGAGTGAACACTGAAGCTTTCTTT
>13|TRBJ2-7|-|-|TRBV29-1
CSVNWGVFYEQYF
TGCAGCGTGAATTGGGGGGTCTTCTACGAGCAGTACTTC
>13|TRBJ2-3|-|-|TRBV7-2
CASSRGNSGTQYF
TGTGCCAGCAGCCGTGGAAACAGTGGTACGCAGTATTTT
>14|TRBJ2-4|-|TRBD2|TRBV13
CASSSRTSGNIQYF
TGTGCCAGCAGCTCCCGGACTAGCGGGAACATTCAGTACTTC
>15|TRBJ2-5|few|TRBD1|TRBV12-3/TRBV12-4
CASSLGTAHQETQYF
TGTGCCAGCAGCCTCGGGACAGCTCACCAAGAGACCCAGTACTTC
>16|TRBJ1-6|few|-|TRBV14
CASSYKAPDVGSPLHF
TGTGCCAGCAGCTACAAGGCCCCCGACGTGGGTTCACCCCTCCACTTT
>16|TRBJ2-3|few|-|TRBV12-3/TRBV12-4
CASRLQDREGPDTQYF
TGTGCCAGCAGGCTGCAGGACAGGGAGGGCCCAGATACGCAGTATTTT
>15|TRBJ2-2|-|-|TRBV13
CASSVGDLNPGERFF
TGTGCCAGCAGCGTGGGAGACCTCAACCCCGGGGAGCGGTTTTTT
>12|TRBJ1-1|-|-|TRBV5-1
CASSDKNTEAFF
TGCGCCAGCAGCGACAAGAACACTGAAGCTTTCTTT
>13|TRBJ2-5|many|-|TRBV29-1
CSVVPGAGETQYF
TGCAGCGTCGTCCCCGGGGCGGGGGAGACCCAGTACTTC
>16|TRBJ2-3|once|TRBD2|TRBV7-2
CASSSTLAGGTDTQYF
TGTGCCAGCAGCTCCACATTAGCGGGGGGGACAGATACGCAGTATTTT
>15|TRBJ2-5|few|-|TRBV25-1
CASSGITGAQETQYF
TGTGCCAGCAGCGGAATAACGGGAGCGCAAGAGACCCAGTACTTC
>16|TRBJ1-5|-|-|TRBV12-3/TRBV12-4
CASSFSGIGGNQPQHF
TGTGCCAGCAGTTTTTCGGGGATCGGGGGCAATCAGCCCCAGCATTTT
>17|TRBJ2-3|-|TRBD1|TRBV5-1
CASRTFPGQGETDTQYF
TGCGCCAGCCGGACCTTTCCGGGACAGGGAGAGACAGATACGCAGTATTTT
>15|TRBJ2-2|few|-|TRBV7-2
CASSLRTVVTGELFF
TGTGCCAGCAGCTTAAGGACAGTTGTCACCGGGGAGCTGTTTTTT
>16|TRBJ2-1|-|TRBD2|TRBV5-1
CASSSGGASGVNEQFF
TGCGCCAGCAGCTCGGGAGGTGCTAGCGGGGTAAATGAGCAGTTCTTC
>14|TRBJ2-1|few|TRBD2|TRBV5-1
CASSLISGGNEQFF
TGCGCCAGCAGCTTGATTAGCGGGGGGAATGAGCAGTTCTTC
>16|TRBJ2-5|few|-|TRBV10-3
CAISESTLTGGKTQYF
TGTGCCATCAGTGAGTCCACCCTGACAGGCGGGAAGACCCAGTACTTC
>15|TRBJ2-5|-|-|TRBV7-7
CASSYLGGAVETQYF
TGTGCTAGCAGCTACCTAGGGGGGGCCGTCGAGACCCAGTACTTC
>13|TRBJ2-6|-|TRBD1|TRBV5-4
CAMRTGRANVLTF
TGTGCCATGAGGACAGGGCGCGCCAACGTCCTGACTTTC
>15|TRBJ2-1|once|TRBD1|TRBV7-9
CASSFGTGEWNEQFF
TGTGCCAGCAGCTTCGGGACAGGGGAATGGAATGAGCAGTTCTTC
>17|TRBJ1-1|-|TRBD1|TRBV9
CASSVVEGAEGDTEAFF
TGTGCCAGCAGCGTAGTTGAGGGGGCGGAAGGGGACACTGAAGCTTTCTTT
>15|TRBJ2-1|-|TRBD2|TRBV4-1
CASSQEKRGSSSQFF
TGCGCCAGCAGCCAAGAAAAGCGGGGGAGTTCAAGTCAGTTCTTC
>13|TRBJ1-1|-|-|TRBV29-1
CSSRQAVGTEAFF
TGCAGCTCCCGACAGGCCGTAGGCACTGAAGCTTTCTTT
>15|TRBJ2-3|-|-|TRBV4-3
CASSEAPFSTDTQYF
TGCGCCAGCAGTGAAGCCCCCTTCAGCACAGATACGCAGTATTTT